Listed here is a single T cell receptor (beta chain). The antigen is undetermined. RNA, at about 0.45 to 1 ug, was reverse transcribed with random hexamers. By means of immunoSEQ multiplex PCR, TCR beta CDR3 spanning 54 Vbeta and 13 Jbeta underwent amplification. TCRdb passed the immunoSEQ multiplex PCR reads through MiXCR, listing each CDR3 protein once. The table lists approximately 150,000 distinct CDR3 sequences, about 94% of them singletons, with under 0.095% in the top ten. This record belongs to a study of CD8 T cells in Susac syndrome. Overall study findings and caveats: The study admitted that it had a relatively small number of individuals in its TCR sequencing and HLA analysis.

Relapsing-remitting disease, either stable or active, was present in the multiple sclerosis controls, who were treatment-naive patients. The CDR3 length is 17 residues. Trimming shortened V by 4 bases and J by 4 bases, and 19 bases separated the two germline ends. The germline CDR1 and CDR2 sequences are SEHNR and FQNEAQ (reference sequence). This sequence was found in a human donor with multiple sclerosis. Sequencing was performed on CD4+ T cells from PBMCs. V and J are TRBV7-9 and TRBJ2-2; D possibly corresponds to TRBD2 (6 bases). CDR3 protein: CASSSTSLARGTGELFF. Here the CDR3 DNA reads TGTGCCAGCAGCTCTACCTCACTAGCCCGAGGCACCGGGGAGCTGTTTTTT.